Shown below are 11 T cell receptor beta chains from a single sample sequenced in a study of Ad26.COV2.S vaccination and SARS-CoV-2 variants (dated by TCRdb to the early 2020s). Libraries came from the immunoSEQ multiplex PCR assay. In TCRdb, the immuneACCESS table is reduced to in-frame sequences with V and J assigned. These tables do not hold every clone; where another copy was compared, an unresolved V gene accounts for under half, and the others remain unexplained. This sample is represented by 300,000 to 400,000 clones; roughly 90% of them were singletons. Jointly, the top ten make up approximately 5.8% of the sample. Reading the label with the study, this specimen's treatment or condition is: roughly 19 received Ad26.COV2.S at low or high dose, single or two shots; roughly 5 received placebo; per-sample allocation not given. Repertoires of vaccine and placebo recipients were sequenced from samples collected on day 63 after the first injection.

The sample was peripheral blood, taken in a trial of Ad26.COV2.S vaccine versus placebo. Source of these receptors: a person between 18 and 65 years old who received the Ad26.COV2.S COVID-19 vaccine or a placebo.

V gene TRBV4-3 combines with J gene TRBJ2-1; D remains ambiguous. The V gene lost 0 bases and the J gene lost 0 bases, with 6 bases spanning the gap. Germline CDR1 LGHNA, CDR2 YSLEER. This CDR3 is 15 amino acids long. CDR3 nucleotide sequence: TGCGCCAGCAGCCAAGACATTTTCTCCTACAATGAGCAGTTCTTC. Translation gives CASSQDIFSYNEQFF.

CDR3 sequence (DNA): TGTGCCAGCAGCTCGGCGCCAAATACGCAGTATTTT. Its protein product is CASSSAPNTQYF. The chain joins TRBV5-4 to TRBJ2-3; no firm D call. V was pared by 3 bases and J by 7 bases, with 9 bases between. The CDR3 consists of 12 residues. Looked up from germline, CDR1 is SGHNT and CDR2 is YYREEE (reference sequence). Together with reference TRBV5-4 and TRBJ2-3, the CDR3 gives the full variable domain: ETGVTQSPTHLIKTRGQQVTLRCSSQSGHNTVSWYQQALGQGPQFIFQYYREEENGRGNFPPRFSGLQFPNYSSELNVNALELDDSALYLCASSSAPNTQYFGPGTRLTVL.

The chain employs TRBV15 and TRBJ1-1; D is possibly TRBD1 (5 bases). Germline CDR1 and CDR2: LNHNV and YYDKDF (reference sequence). This CDR3 is built from 15 residues. Trimming took 0 bases from V and 5 from J, leaving 13 bases between them. The CDR3 protein is CATSRDQGLRTEAFF. The DNA of the CDR3 is TGTGCCACCAGCAGAGACCAGGGACTGAGGACTGAAGCTTTCTTT.

This clone was recorded once. The V gene is TRBV5-1, the J gene TRBJ2-5, with D possibly called TRBD1 or TRBD2 (5 bases each). Germline lookup yields CDR1 SGHRS and CDR2 YFSETQ. The CDR3 is made up of 14 amino acids. V lost 0 bases and J lost 5, with 11 bases in between. The CDR3 DNA follows: TGCGCCAGCAGCTTGGCGAGGGGCCGCGAGACCCAGTACTTC. It codes for CASSLARGRETQYF.

This clone occurred once. V and J are TRBV7-2 and TRBJ2-7, with 9 bases aligning to TRBD2. The J segment lost 4 bases and the V segment lost 2 bases, leaving 6 bases of the junction unmatched. The length of the CDR3 is 15 residues. Per the germline V gene, CDR1 is SGHTA and CDR2 is FQGNSA. The CDR3 DNA follows: TGTGCCAGCAGCTTATCAGCGGGAGGTTTGTACGAGCAGTACGTC. This translates into CASSLSAGGLYEQYV.

V gene TRBV12-3 or TRBV12-4 combines with J gene TRBJ1-5, with a possible D match to TRBD1 (5 bases). The CDR3 loop spans 12 amino acids. Trimming took 3 bases from V and 9 from J, leaving 9 bases between them. CDR3 in amino acids: CASSFGTGPQHF. Here the CDR3 DNA reads TGTGCCAGCAGTTTTGGGACCGGGCCCCAGCATTTT.

The V and J genes are TRBV28 and TRBJ2-7; D possibly corresponds to TRBD1 (6 bases). The germline CDR1 and CDR2 sequences are MDHEN and SYDVKM. V was trimmed by 6 bases and J by 7 bases, leaving 16 bases between them. The CDR3 spans 13 residues. Here the CDR3 DNA reads TGTGCCAGCAGGCAGCATGGGGGCCTGGAGCAGTACGTC. This sequence encodes CASRQHGGLEQYV.

This clone was detected only a few times. This chain links TRBV20-1 with TRBJ2-1, with D uncertain. V shed 3 bases and J shed 1 base, with 10 bases lying between them. The length of the CDR3 is 14 residues. Germline assignment: CDR1 DFQATT and CDR2 SNEGSKA (reference sequence). CDR3 nucleotide sequence: TGCAGTGCTAGTTGGTGGAGATCCTACAATGAGCAGTTCTTC. Its protein is CSASWWRSYNEQFF.

This clone was recorded only once. The chain couples TRBV7-8 to TRBJ2-5; D gene unclear. V was trimmed by 1 base and J by 2 bases, leaving 23 bases between them. Germline CDR1 SGHVS, CDR2 FQNEAQ. This CDR3 spans 19 amino acids. CDR3 loop: CASSLDRYILVEQQETQYF. CDR3 DNA sequence: TGTGCCAGCAGCTTAGATCGTTACATCCTGGTGGAGCAGCAAGAGACCCAGTACTTC.

About this clone: The same CDR3 is also encoded by other DNA sequences in this sample. The rearrangement uses TRBV18 and TRBJ2-1; 15 nucleotides agree with TRBD2. J was trimmed by 6 bases and V by 3 bases; bases with no gene match: 3. Germline V CDR1 and CDR2: KGHSH, LQKENI. This CDR3 has 16 residues. CDR3 nucleotides: TGTGCCAGCTCACCGCCGGGACTAGCGGGGGGCAATGAGCAGTTCTTC. It codes for CASSPPGLAGGNEQFF.

The V and J genes are TRBV3-1 (or the pseudogene TRBV3-2) and TRBJ1-3; 8 bases align to TRBD1. Trimming at V came to 5 bases and at J to 6 bases, leaving 3 bases not matched to a gene. Germline V gene data show CDR1 as LGHDT and CDR2 as YNNKEL (reference sequence). This CDR3 spans 13 amino acids. In nucleotides, the CDR3 is TGTGCCAGCAGCAACAGGGGGACAAACACCATATATTTT. Protein: CASSNRGTNTIYF.